The text below deals with one T cell receptor beta chain. This sample stems from a study of blood T cell repertoires in COVID-19. Germline-derived CDR1 and CDR2 are ENHRY and SYGVKD. The CDR3 is 15 residues long. V shed 3 bases, J shed 6 bases, and the junction held 7 bases outside the gene matches. Libraries were prepared by immunoSEQ multiplex PCR; TCRdb keeps only in-frame clonotypes and omits some of them. The sample includes over 400,000 clones, more than 80% of them seen just once. This TCR came from a woman younger than 45 with active or convalescent COVID-19. This chain connects TRBV10-3 to TRBJ1-5; 8 nucleotides line up with TRBD1. The sequenced sample was peripheral blood. The CDR3, as DNA: TGTGCCATCAGTGACAAAACAGGGGGAGGTCAGCCCCAGCATTTT. Translation: CAISDKTGGGQPQHF.